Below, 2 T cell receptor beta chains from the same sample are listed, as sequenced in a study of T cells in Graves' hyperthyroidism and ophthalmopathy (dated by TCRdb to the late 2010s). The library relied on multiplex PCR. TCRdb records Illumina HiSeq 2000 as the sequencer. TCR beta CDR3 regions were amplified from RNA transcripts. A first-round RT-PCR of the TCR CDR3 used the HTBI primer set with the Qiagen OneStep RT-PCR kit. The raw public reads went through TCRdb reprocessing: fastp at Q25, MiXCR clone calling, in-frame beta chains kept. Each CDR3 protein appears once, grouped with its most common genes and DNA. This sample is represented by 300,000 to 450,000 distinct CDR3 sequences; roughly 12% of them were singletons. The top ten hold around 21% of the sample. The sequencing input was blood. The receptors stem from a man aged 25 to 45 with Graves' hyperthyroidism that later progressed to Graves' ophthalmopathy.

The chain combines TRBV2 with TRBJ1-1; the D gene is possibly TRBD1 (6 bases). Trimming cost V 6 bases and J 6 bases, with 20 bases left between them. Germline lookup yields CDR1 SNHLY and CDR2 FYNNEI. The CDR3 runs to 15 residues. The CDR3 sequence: CASSPTGWELAEAFF. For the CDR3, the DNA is TGTGCCAGCAGCCCCACAGGGTGGGAACTCGCTGAAGCTTTCTTT. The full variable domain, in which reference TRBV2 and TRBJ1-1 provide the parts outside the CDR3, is EPEVTQTPSHQVTQMGQEVILRCVPISNHLYFYWYRQILGQKVEFLVSFYNNEISEKSEIFDDQFSVERPDGSNFTLKIRSTKLEDSAMYFCASSPTGWELAEAFFGQGTRLTVV.

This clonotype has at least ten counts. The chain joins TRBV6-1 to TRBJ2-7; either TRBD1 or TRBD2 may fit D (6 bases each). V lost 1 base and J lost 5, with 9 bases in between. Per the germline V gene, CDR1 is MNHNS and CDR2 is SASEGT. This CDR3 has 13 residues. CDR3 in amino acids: CASSEEGGNEQYF. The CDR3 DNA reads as TGTGCCAGCAGTGAAGAAGGGGGGAACGAGCAGTACTTC.